A selection of T cell receptor beta chains follows, all from one sample in a study of identical twins. TCRdb fed the 5' RACE reads into MiXCR, producing one record per CDR3 protein. Counted here are about 220,000 distinct CDR3 sequences, around 8% occurring once; the ten biggest clones make up less than 2.5%. The same data also contributed to another study, on yellow fever vaccine responses in identical twins.

Material for sequencing was memory (CD45RO+) T cells sorted from blood. The receptor source for this set is a woman aged 18 to 35 in good health. Each CDR3 is given with its conserved first and last residue. A D gene is named only where the DNA matches it firmly. Not all rows give a size; the values are once, few, many and, for expanded clones, a class.

D gene: .
V gene: TRBV3-1
clone size: many
J gene: TRBJ2-7
CDR3 DNA: TGTGCCAGCAGCCAAGTTGGGCAGGGGTCGGCCTACGAGCAGTACTTC
CDR3 protein: CASSQVGQGSAYEQYF

D gene: .
V gene: TRBV11-3
clone size: .
J gene: TRBJ2-1
CDR3 DNA: TGTGCCAGCAGCACAGGCGGGGTCTCCTACAATGAGCAGTTCTTC
CDR3 protein: CASSTGGVSYNEQFF

D gene: .
V gene: TRBV12-3/TRBV12-4
clone size: many
J gene: TRBJ2-7
CDR3 DNA: TGTGCCAGCAGTTTATCAGGGGAACCCTCCTACGAGCAGTACTTC
CDR3 protein: CASSLSGEPSYEQYF

D gene: .
V gene: TRBV7-2
clone size: .
J gene: TRBJ2-7
CDR3 DNA: TGTGCCAGCAGCCAGGGACTTTACTACGAGCAGTACTTC
CDR3 protein: CASSQGLYYEQYF

D gene: TRBD2
V gene: TRBV7-2
clone size: .
J gene: TRBJ2-7
CDR3 DNA: TGTGCCAGCAGCTTCTCGCGGGGGACCGGCTACGAGCAGTACTTC
CDR3 protein: CASSFSRGTGYEQYF

D gene: .
V gene: TRBV12-3/TRBV12-4
clone size: many
J gene: TRBJ2-7
CDR3 DNA: TGTGCCAGCAGGCTTCCCGGACTGTCCGAGCAGTACTTC
CDR3 protein: CASRLPGLSEQYF

D gene: .
V gene: TRBV5-1
clone size: many
J gene: TRBJ1-5
CDR3 DNA: TGCGCCAGCAGCTTGACCCCGACAGGCTATAGCAATCAGCCCCAGCATTTT
CDR3 protein: CASSLTPTGYSNQPQHF

D gene: TRBD2
V gene: TRBV20-1
clone size: many
J gene: TRBJ2-7
CDR3 DNA: TGCAGTGCGTCCCTTCCGGGACTAGCGCGAGGCTACGAGCAGTACTTC
CDR3 protein: CSASLPGLARGYEQYF

D gene: .
V gene: TRBV5-1
clone size: few
J gene: TRBJ1-4
CDR3 DNA: TGCGCCAGCAGCTCAGCAGTCGCAACTAATGAAAAACTGTTTTTT
CDR3 protein: CASSSAVATNEKLFF

D gene: .
V gene: TRBV10-3
clone size: many
J gene: TRBJ2-3
CDR3 DNA: TGTGCCATCAGTGAGTTAGGCACAGATACGCAGTATTTT
CDR3 protein: CAISELGTDTQYF

D gene: TRBD2
V gene: TRBV5-1
clone size: many
J gene: TRBJ2-2
CDR3 DNA: TGCGCCAGCAGCCCCGCGGGGGGCCCCACCGGGGAGCTGTTTTTT
CDR3 protein: CASSPAGGPTGELFF

D gene: .
V gene: TRBV7-9
clone size: few
J gene: TRBJ1-2
CDR3 DNA: TGTGCCAGCAGCCCCCGGGGGGCGCACGGCTATGGCTACACCTTC
CDR3 protein: CASSPRGAHGYGYTF

D gene: .
V gene: TRBV5-1
clone size: few
J gene: TRBJ1-6
CDR3 DNA: TGCGCCAGCAGCTTGGCCCGGCAGAATAATTCACCCCTCCACTTT
CDR3 protein: CASSLARQNNSPLHF

D gene: .
V gene: TRBV7-2
clone size: many
J gene: TRBJ2-2
CDR3 DNA: TGTGCCAGCAAGGAATATCAAAACACCGGGGAGCTGTTTTTT
CDR3 protein: CASKEYQNTGELFF

D gene: .
V gene: TRBV19
clone size: .
J gene: TRBJ2-5
CDR3 DNA: TGTGCCAGTAGTATTAATGGGGGAGGAGAGACCCAGTACTTC
CDR3 protein: CASSINGGGETQYF

D gene: .
V gene: TRBV7-2
clone size: many
J gene: TRBJ2-7
CDR3 DNA: TGTGCCAGCAGCTTAGCGAAAGGGTTTGAGCAGTACTTC
CDR3 protein: CASSLAKGFEQYF

D gene: TRBD2
V gene: TRBV6-1
clone size: few
J gene: TRBJ2-3
CDR3 DNA: TGTGCCAGCAGAAACCCTCCAGCGGGAATGAGAGATACGCAGTATTTT
CDR3 protein: CASRNPPAGMRDTQYF

D gene: .
V gene: TRBV11-2
clone size: many
J gene: TRBJ2-7
CDR3 DNA: TGTGCCAGCAGCTCTCGACTAGGGGGACGCTTC
CDR3 protein: CASSSRLGGRF

D gene: TRBD2
V gene: TRBV12-3/TRBV12-4
clone size: .
J gene: TRBJ2-5
CDR3 DNA: TGTGCCAGCAGTCCCGGGACTAGCGGGGTGGGTGCCCAGTACTTC
CDR3 protein: CASSPGTSGVGAQYF

D gene: TRBD1
V gene: TRBV7-2
clone size: few
J gene: TRBJ2-3
CDR3 DNA: TGTGCCAGCAGCCGGGACAGGCTAAGCACAGATACGCAGTATTTT
CDR3 protein: CASSRDRLSTDTQYF

D gene: TRBD1
V gene: TRBV28
clone size: .
J gene: TRBJ2-2
CDR3 DNA: TGTGCCAGCAGTTTCCGACAGGGGGACACCGGGGAGCTGTTTTTT
CDR3 protein: CASSFRQGDTGELFF

D gene: .
V gene: TRBV29-1
clone size: many
J gene: TRBJ1-4
CDR3 DNA: TGCAGCGTTGAGCCAGGCGGCGATGAAAAACTGTTTTTT
CDR3 protein: CSVEPGGDEKLFF

D gene: TRBD1
V gene: TRBV20-1
clone size: many
J gene: TRBJ2-1
CDR3 DNA: TGCAGTGCTAGACCTCATCAGCAGGGGGTACACAATGAGCAGTTCTTC
CDR3 protein: CSARPHQQGVHNEQFF

D gene: TRBD2
V gene: TRBV6-2/TRBV6-3
clone size: few
J gene: TRBJ2-1
CDR3 DNA: TGTGCCAGCAGTACCTCCGGGACTAGTCACAATGAGCAGTTCTTC
CDR3 protein: CASSTSGTSHNEQFF

D gene: TRBD1
V gene: TRBV3-1
clone size: few
J gene: TRBJ2-1
CDR3 DNA: TGTGCCAGCAGCCAACTCCCGAGGGACAGGGGGTACAATGAGCAGTTCTTC
CDR3 protein: CASSQLPRDRGYNEQFF

D gene: .
V gene: TRBV4-2
clone size: many
J gene: TRBJ2-3
CDR3 DNA: TGTGCCAGCAGCCAAGGGCTAGGCGGGATCGATACGCAGTATTTT
CDR3 protein: CASSQGLGGIDTQYF

D gene: .
V gene: TRBV6-1
clone size: few
J gene: TRBJ2-5
CDR3 DNA: TGTGCCAGCAGTGAAGCGCCAGGGTTAGGAGAGACCCAGTACTTC
CDR3 protein: CASSEAPGLGETQYF